The 7 T cell receptor beta chains below all came from one sample that was sequenced in a study of T-cell reconstitution after alpha-beta-depleted transplantation in children. Unique molecular identifiers were used to barcode this TCRbeta library. Each CDR3 protein gets one entry after TCRdb re-called the PCR reads with MiXCR. The repertoire has 45,000 to 60,000 distinct CDR3 sequences, roughly 50% of them found once; the top ten carry more than 30%. Here the sequenced sample was peripheral blood, taken before TCRalphabeta/CD19-depleted stem cell transplant. The receptors come from a boy under two years old with SCID, due to receive a stem cell transplant.

This rearrangement joins TRBV20-1 to TRBJ1-4; possible D gene TRBD1, 6 bases. Trimming stripped 5 bases from V and 8 bases from J, with 15 bases between. Germline V CDR1 and CDR2: DFQATT, SNEGSKA (reference sequence). The CDR3 is 13 residues long. The CDR3 region is CSAQAGAEEKLFF. In nucleotides, the CDR3 is TGCAGTGCTCAGGCGGGGGCGGAAGAAAAACTGTTTTTT.

In regard to this clonotype: Mismatch with germline at one junction end may stem from a read error. The CDR3 loop is CASSSSRQTNSGELFF. CDR3 bases: TGTGCCAGCAGCTCGTCGCGGCAGACGAACAGCGGGGAGCTGTTTTTT. The chain combines TRBV7-9 with TRBJ2-2, with D hard to call. The germline gives CDR1 SEHNR, CDR2 FQNEAQ (reference sequence). The CDR3 extends over 16 amino acids.

This clonotype has a single count. J is TRBJ2-3 and V is TRBV7-3; D could derive from TRBD1 or TRBD2 (5 bases each). Germline assignment: CDR1 SGHTA and CDR2 FQGTGA. The germline V and J ends were trimmed by 8 bases and 0 bases, with 15 bases remaining between them. The CDR3 loop spans 15 amino acids. CDR3 sequence: CASRRGPSSTDTQYF. The CDR3 DNA follows: TGTGCCAGCCGTCGGGGACCTTCTAGCACAGATACGCAGTATTTT.

The chain uses TRBV7-2 and TRBJ2-1; D is possibly TRBD1 (7 bases). In germline, CDR1 is SGHTA, CDR2 FQGNSA. The CDR3 extends over 15 amino acids. V dropped 5 bases and J dropped 6 bases, with 17 bases sitting between them. This CDR3 is CASSPRARGVNEQFF. The CDR3 region has the DNA TGTGCCAGCAGCCCCCGGGCCAGGGGGGTCAATGAGCAGTTCTTC.

The V gene is TRBV12-3 or TRBV12-4, the J gene TRBJ1-6; 8 bases map to TRBD1. The V segment lost 7 bases and the J segment 10 bases; nucleotides outside the gene matches: 3. The CDR3 is 12 residues long. The CDR3 protein is CASNAGGSPLHF. CDR3 DNA: TGTGCCAGCAACGCAGGGGGCTCACCCCTCCACTTT.

DNA for the CDR3: TGTGCCAGCAGCTTGATCAACACTGAAGCTTTCTTT. Translation: CASSLINTEAFF. V and J are TRBV5-6 and TRBJ1-1; D unclear. CDR3 length: 12 amino acids. V lost 1 base to trimming and J lost 2 bases, with 3 bases between them. Germline V gene sequence: CDR1 SGHDT, CDR2 YYEEEE.

Only a few counts were recorded for this clonotype. The rearrangement joins TRBV3-1 to TRBJ2-5, with TRBD2 matching over 10 bases. CDR1 and CDR2 (germline): LGHDT, YNNKEL (reference sequence). V dropped 0 bases and J dropped 5; count of bases not matched to a gene: 12. This CDR3 has 18 residues. The CDR3 sequence is CASSQETMELAGSETQYF. The CDR3 bases are TGTGCCAGCAGCCAAGAGACTATGGAACTAGCGGGGTCGGAGACCCAGTACTTC.